What follows describes a single T cell receptor (beta chain). This entry comes from a study of shared clonotypes between healthy human individuals. At the level of the study: Each donor's CD8 memory used one plate, CD8 naive two, each CD4 subset three.

Every subset had its genomic DNA shared out evenly among several immunoSEQ plates. As processed by the authors: ImmunoSEQ only sent back junction sequences with no quality scores, so filtering was done differently. The assay was immunoSEQ multiplex PCR, and TCRdb's table has in-frame clones only and misses some. The V and J calls and clone size are taken from that table; D and trimming were inferred from the DNA. The table has roughly 2.5 million clones, more than 90% seen once; the top ten hold 0.11% to 0.15%. The CDR3 sequence is 16 residues long. The trim removed 2 bases at V and 3 bases at J, leaving 7 bases unmatched. Germline V gives CDR1 MNHEY, CDR2 SVGAGI.

Sequenced input: naive CD4+ T cells sorted from blood. The subset was: CD45RA+ positively selected. The TCR originated in a young man in good health. This chain connects TRBV6-5 to TRBJ2-7; 10 nucleotides match TRBD1. CDR3 amino acids: CASSYPLGTGDYEQYF. For the CDR3, the DNA is TGTGCCAGCAGTTACCCCCTAGGGACAGGGGACTACGAGCAGTACTTC.